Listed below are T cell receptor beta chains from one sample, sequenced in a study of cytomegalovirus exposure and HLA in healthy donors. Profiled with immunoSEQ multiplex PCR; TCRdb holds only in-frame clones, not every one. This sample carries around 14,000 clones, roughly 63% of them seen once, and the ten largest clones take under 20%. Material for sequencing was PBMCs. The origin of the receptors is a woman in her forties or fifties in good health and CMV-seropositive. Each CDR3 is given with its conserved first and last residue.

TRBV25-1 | CASSGQGKEDTEAFF
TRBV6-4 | CASSLSSYNEQFF
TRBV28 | CASSLQGLLAF
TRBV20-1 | CSARGQGGAFF
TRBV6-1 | CASSGYRNYGYTF
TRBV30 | CAWSTWRGDHEQYF
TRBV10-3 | CAISDPGQGLYGYTF
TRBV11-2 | CASSADGSTGTQYF
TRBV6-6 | CASSYGPTWNF
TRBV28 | CASSFLQGAADTQYF
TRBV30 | CAWTPLDRASGYTF
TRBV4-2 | CASSQEDSQDQPQHF
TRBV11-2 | CASSLGGLVQYF
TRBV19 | CASSIQVRNGYTF
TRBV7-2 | CASSFMAGVGETQYF
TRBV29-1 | CSVVWASSAYEQYF
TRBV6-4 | CASSDSSGAYNEQFF
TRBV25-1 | CASSEWKTGNYGYTF
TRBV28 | CASSPGGGNGYTF
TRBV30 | CAWSGDRGNTEAFF
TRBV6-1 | CASSIELGGMYEQYF
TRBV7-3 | CASSQTSRGEQFF
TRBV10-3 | CAISDRGGASYEQYF
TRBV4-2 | CASSHNRVGFEPQHF
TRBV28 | CASSRQGAGGYTF
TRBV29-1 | CSVDQGGYEQYF
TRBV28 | CASSFTQGMKSYTF
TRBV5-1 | CASSLGQVYEQYF
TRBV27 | CASSLHRDYGYTF
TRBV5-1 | CASSRSLAGVGNEQFF
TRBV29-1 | CSVRHPGSYEQYF
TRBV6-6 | CASSYSTGLAFF
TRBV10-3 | CAISETAGNGYTF
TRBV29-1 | CSVVSGTYYGYTF
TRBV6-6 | CASSYFGTSYEQYF
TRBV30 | CAWSLGTGFAMNTEAFF
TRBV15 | CATALQPGLKAFF